This is a list of T cell receptor beta chains from one sample in a study of blood T cell repertoires in COVID-19. Data came from immunoSEQ multiplex PCR; TCRdb stores just in-frame clones and leaves some out. The table lists some 200,000 clones, around 84% of them singletons. Input material: peripheral blood. The receptors were sampled from a human donor in a cohort sampled during active COVID-19. Both conserved end residues are part of each CDR3. D genes are given only for firm matches. Some rows mark clone size as missing; the rest say once, few, many or name a class of expanded clone.

J gene: TRBJ1-4
V gene: TRBV28
D gene: -
clone size: few
CDR3 protein: CASSPGDGRPEKLFF
CDR3 DNA: TGTGCCAGCAGCCCAGGGGACGGCCGTCCGGAAAAACTGTTTTTT

J gene: TRBJ2-7
V gene: TRBV7-3
D gene: TRBD1
clone size: -
CDR3 protein: CASSPTGVDEQYF
CDR3 DNA: TGTGCCAGCAGCCCGACAGGGGTCGACGAGCAGTACTTC

J gene: TRBJ1-5
V gene: TRBV27
D gene: TRBD1
clone size: -
CDR3 protein: CASCRGTGGNQPQHF
CDR3 DNA: TGTGCCAGCTGCCGAGGGACAGGGGGCAATCAGCCCCAGCATTTT

J gene: TRBJ1-2
V gene: TRBV30
D gene: -
clone size: once
CDR3 protein: CALAGNYGYTF
CDR3 DNA: TGTGCCCTGGCGGGGAACTATGGCTACACCTTC

J gene: TRBJ1-6
V gene: TRBV6-5
D gene: TRBD1
clone size: -
CDR3 protein: CASSEGQNNSPLHF
CDR3 DNA: TGTGCCAGCAGCGAGGGACAGAATAATTCACCCCTCCACTTT

J gene: TRBJ2-7
V gene: TRBV5-4
D gene: TRBD1
clone size: -
CDR3 protein: CASSPYRDSPYEQYF
CDR3 DNA: TGTGCCAGCAGCCCATACCGGGACAGCCCCTACGAGCAGTACTTC

J gene: TRBJ1-1
V gene: TRBV4-3
D gene: TRBD1
clone size: -
CDR3 protein: CASSRGDSVNTEAFF
CDR3 DNA: TGCGCCAGCAGCCGAGGGGACAGTGTGAACACTGAAGCTTTCTTT

J gene: TRBJ1-3
V gene: TRBV11-2
D gene: -
clone size: -
CDR3 protein: CASSSEGRPGGNTIYF
CDR3 DNA: TGTGCCAGCAGCTCCGAGGGTCGGCCGGGGGGAAACACCATATATTTT

J gene: TRBJ2-5
V gene: TRBV2
D gene: -
clone size: -
CDR3 protein: CASNADMGETQYF
CDR3 DNA: TGTGCCAGCAACGCCGACATGGGAGAGACCCAGTACTTC

J gene: TRBJ1-3
V gene: TRBV4-3
D gene: -
clone size: -
CDR3 protein: CASSQDSHSSGNTIYF
CDR3 DNA: TGCGCCAGCAGCCAAGACAGTCACAGCTCTGGAAACACCATATATTTT

J gene: TRBJ1-1
V gene: TRBV7-9
D gene: -
clone size: once
CDR3 protein: CASSLMGLNTEAFF
CDR3 DNA: TGTGCCAGCAGCTTAATGGGGCTGAACACTGAAGCTTTCTTT

J gene: TRBJ2-7
V gene: TRBV28
D gene: TRBD2
clone size: -
CDR3 protein: CASRGLAGLRQYF
CDR3 DNA: TGTGCCAGCAGAGGACTAGCGGGTCTGAGGCAGTACTTC

J gene: TRBJ1-5
V gene: TRBV4-2
D gene: -
clone size: -
CDR3 protein: CASSQDVLQAYNQPQHF
CDR3 DNA: TGTGCCAGCAGCCAAGATGTTTTACAGGCCTACAATCAGCCCCAGCATTTT

J gene: TRBJ1-2
V gene: TRBV29-1
D gene: TRBD1
clone size: few
CDR3 protein: CSVEGRGLGFGYTF
CDR3 DNA: TGCAGCGTTGAAGGGAGGGGGCTGGGTTTTGGCTACACCTTC

J gene: TRBJ2-7
V gene: TRBV27
D gene: TRBD1
clone size: -
CDR3 protein: CASSEDREDEQYF
CDR3 DNA: TGTGCCAGCAGCGAGGACAGGGAGGACGAGCAGTACTTC

J gene: TRBJ2-7
V gene: TRBV6-5
D gene: TRBD1
clone size: -
CDR3 protein: CASSYARQGSDEQYF
CDR3 DNA: TGTGCCAGCAGTTACGCCAGACAGGGGAGTGACGAGCAGTACTTC

J gene: TRBJ2-2
V gene: TRBV30
D gene: -
clone size: many
CDR3 protein: CAWRGTFLNTGELFF
CDR3 DNA: TGTGCCTGGCGGGGGACTTTCTTGAACACCGGGGAGCTGTTTTTT

J gene: TRBJ2-7
V gene: TRBV5-1
D gene: -
clone size: -
CDR3 protein: CASSFTVSSYEQYF
CDR3 DNA: TGCGCCAGCAGCTTCACGGTGAGCTCCTACGAGCAGTACTTC

J gene: TRBJ1-2
V gene: TRBV28
D gene: TRBD1
clone size: few
CDR3 protein: CASSAGGSYGYTF
CDR3 DNA: TGTGCCAGCAGTGCAGGGGGCAGCTATGGCTACACCTTC

J gene: TRBJ1-2
V gene: TRBV10-3
D gene: -
clone size: -
CDR3 protein: CAISDTLDSLIRYHGYTF
CDR3 DNA: TGTGCCATCAGTGACACCTTGGACAGTTTAATCAGGTACCATGGCTACACCTTC

J gene: TRBJ1-5
V gene: TRBV20-1
D gene: -
clone size: few
CDR3 protein: CSASGGVSQPQHF
CDR3 DNA: TGCAGTGCCAGTGGGGGGGTCAGTCAGCCCCAGCATTTT

J gene: TRBJ2-5
V gene: TRBV6-6
D gene: TRBD2
clone size: -
CDR3 protein: CASRDPKAGGETQYF
CDR3 DNA: TGTGCCAGCAGGGACCCAAAAGCGGGGGGAGAGACCCAGTACTTC

J gene: TRBJ1-1
V gene: TRBV18
D gene: TRBD1
clone size: -
CDR3 protein: CASSRTGEMDTEAFF
CDR3 DNA: TGTGCCAGCTCGCGGACAGGGGAAATGGACACTGAAGCTTTCTTT

J gene: TRBJ2-7
V gene: TRBV7-9
D gene: -
clone size: -
CDR3 protein: CASTGGYSSYEQYF
CDR3 DNA: TGTGCCAGCACCGGGGGCTACAGCTCCTACGAGCAGTACTTC

J gene: TRBJ1-2
V gene: TRBV5-1
D gene: -
clone size: -
CDR3 protein: CASSKEFRGAGYGYTF
CDR3 DNA: TGCGCCAGCAGCAAAGAATTTCGGGGGGCAGGCTATGGCTACACCTTC

J gene: TRBJ2-3
V gene: TRBV19
D gene: -
clone size: few
CDR3 protein: CASSIGAEADTQYF
CDR3 DNA: TGTGCCAGTAGTATAGGGGCAGAAGCAGATACGCAGTATTTT

J gene: TRBJ2-7
V gene: TRBV28
D gene: TRBD1
clone size: -
CDR3 protein: CASSLRAGGEYEQYF
CDR3 DNA: TGTGCCAGCAGTTTAAGGGCAGGGGGTGAATACGAGCAGTACTTC

J gene: TRBJ2-3
V gene: TRBV29-1
D gene: -
clone size: -
CDR3 protein: CSVLGHRTDTQYF
CDR3 DNA: TGCAGCGTTCTGGGACATCGCACAGATACGCAGTATTTT